Below are 14 T cell receptor beta chains sequenced from a single sample in a study of blood T cell repertoires in COVID-19. Clones were read by immunoSEQ multiplex PCR, and TCRdb kept only the in-frame ones, dropping some. The sample holds about 52,000 clones, about four fifths seen once. The specimen sequenced was peripheral blood. These receptors were taken from a woman of 80 years or more with COVID-19, enrolled during active disease.

V is TRBV4-2 and J is TRBJ2-1; TRBD2 aligns across 7 bases. The CDR3 contains 15 residues. Germline V gives CDR1 LGHNA, CDR2 YNFKEQ. J gave up 4 bases and V 3 bases, and 6 bases lay outside the gene matches. The CDR3 DNA is TGTGCCAGCAGCCATAATGCGGGGGTTTACAATGAGCAGTTCTTC. It specifies CASSHNAGVYNEQFF.

The V and J genes are TRBV5-8 and TRBJ2-1, with 9 bases identical to TRBD2. Germline loops: CDR1 SGHTS, CDR2 YDEGEE. The CDR3 extends over 16 amino acids. V was pared by 5 bases and J by 4 bases, with 10 bases of the junction left unmatched. This CDR3 reads CASRPPGLAVYNEQFF. CDR3 nucleotides: TGTGCCAGCAGACCACCGGGACTAGCAGTTTACAATGAGCAGTTCTTC.

This sequence joins TRBV27 and TRBJ1-1, with D possibly matching TRBD1 (5 bases). Germline CDR1 is MNHEY and CDR2 is SMNVEV (reference sequence). The CDR3 extends over 13 amino acids. V shed 2 bases and J shed 11 bases, with 15 bases lying between them. The CDR3 loop reads CASSLGRGEWAFF. DNA for the CDR3: TGTGCCAGCAGTTTAGGCCGGGGGGAATGGGCTTTCTTT.

This clone is medium-sized (0.01 to 0.1%). This rearrangement joins TRBV6-5 to TRBJ2-1, with 11 nucleotides matching TRBD2. Germline lookup yields CDR1 MNHEY and CDR2 SVGAGI. This CDR3 is 14 amino acids long. V dropped 5 bases and J dropped 9; count of bases not matched to a gene: 6. CDR3 DNA sequence: TGTGCCAGCAGTATGACTAGCGGGACTCCTGAGCAGTTCTTC. Protein: CASSMTSGTPEQFF.

For the CDR3, the DNA is TGTGCCAGCAGTCCGGACAGCGGTTATGGCTACACCTTC. Translating gives CASSPDSGYGYTF. This chain joins TRBV28 and TRBJ1-2; TRBD1 might be the D (6 bases). The CDR3 contains 13 residues. Trimming shortened V by 5 bases and J by 5 bases, and 12 bases separated the two germline ends. Germline loops: CDR1 MDHEN, CDR2 SYDVKM.

The chain carries TRBV15 and TRBJ2-3; weak D call: TRBD1 (5 bases). The length of the CDR3 is 15 residues. V lost 1 base, J lost 5 bases, and 13 bases lay in between. Germline V gene lookup returns CDR1 LNHNV and CDR2 YYDKDF (reference sequence). The CDR3 here is CATSRGQGGGDTQYF. As DNA, the CDR3 is TGTGCCACCAGCAGAGGCCAGGGTGGTGGAGATACGCAGTATTTT.

The gene calls are TRBV7-9 and TRBJ2-5, with a weak D call TRBD1 (5 bases). The V gene's germline CDR1 is SEHNR and CDR2 FQNEAQ (reference sequence). V lost 5 bases and J lost 5, with 15 bases in between. The CDR3 length is 14 residues. In DNA, the CDR3 is TGTGCCAGCAGCCGCCGGGTGGGGCGGGAGACCCAGTACTTC. Its translation is CASSRRVGRETQYF.

The rearrangement links TRBV12-3 or TRBV12-4 to TRBJ2-4; TRBD1 might be the D (5 bases). The CDR3 length is 13 residues. V lost 5 bases and J 6 bases, leaving 11 bases between the germline ends. The CDR3 sequence is CASSDRRRNIQYF. CDR3 DNA sequence: TGTGCCAGCAGTGACAGAAGGCGAAACATTCAGTACTTC.

A single count supports this clone. This chain connects TRBV24-1 to TRBJ2-1, with TRBD2 identical over 10 bases. There are 15 residues in the CDR3. Germline CDR1 KGHDR, CDR2 SFDVKD. Trimming took 9 bases from V and 8 from J; bases not matched to a gene: 12. CDR3 sequence: CATGSRASGSYEQFF. CDR3 nucleotide sequence: TGTGCCACCGGGTCGAGGGCTAGCGGGAGCTATGAGCAGTTCTTC.

J is TRBJ2-1 and V is TRBV3-1 (or the pseudogene TRBV3-2); the match to TRBD2 covers 10 bases. Germline V CDR1 and CDR2: LGHDT, YNNKEL (reference sequence). The V segment lost 2 bases and the J segment 0 bases; nucleotides outside the gene matches: 4. The CDR3 spans 17 residues. CDR3 nucleotide sequence: TGTGCCAGCAGCCAACGGACTAGCGGAAGCTCCTACAATGAGCAGTTCTTC. As protein: CASSQRTSGSSYNEQFF.

The CDR3 region has the DNA TGTGCCAGCAGCTTCCTACGGACAGGCTCTGGAAACACCATATATTTT. Its protein product is CASSFLRTGSGNTIYF. The chain links TRBV25-1 to TRBJ1-3, with TRBD1 identical over 7 bases. In germline, CDR1 is MGHDK, CDR2 SYGVNS. The CDR3 runs to 16 residues. V shed 6 bases and J 0 bases; nucleotides not matched to a gene: 8. The full variable domain, its missing parts supplied by reference TRBV25-1 and TRBJ1-3, is EADIYQTPRYLVIGTGKKITLECSQTMGHDKMYWYQQDPGMELHLIHYSYGVNSTEKGDLSSESTVSRIRTEHFPLTLESARPSHTSQYLCASSFLRTGSGNTIYFGEGSWLTVV.

The chain has TRBV30 and TRBJ1-2; 7 bases map to TRBD1. Germline-derived CDR1 and CDR2 are GTSNPN and SVGIG (reference sequence). V lost 4 bases and J lost 6; bases outside the gene matches: 8. This CDR3 contains 13 residues. The CDR3 reads CAWTPGRGNGYTF. The CDR3 nucleotides are TGTGCCTGGACCCCGGGCAGGGGGAATGGCTACACCTTC.

The chain is built from TRBV30 and TRBJ1-6, with TRBD1 identical over 7 bases. Germline V gene sequence: CDR1 GTSNPN, CDR2 SVGIG (reference sequence). After removal of 7 bases from V and 0 bases from J, the junction contained 6 bases not matched to a gene. The CDR3 extends over 15 amino acids. The CDR3 spells CASTGAYSYNSPLHF. The DNA of the CDR3 is TGTGCCTCTACAGGGGCCTACTCCTATAATTCACCCCTCCACTTT.

The chain couples TRBV7-2 to TRBJ2-1, with a weak D call TRBD2 (6 bases). There are 15 residues in the CDR3. Trimming stripped 5 bases from V and 0 bases from J, with 11 bases between. The germline CDR1 and CDR2 sequences are SGHTA and FQGNSA. The CDR3 reads CASSQRASSYNEQFF. Written as DNA, the CDR3 is TGTGCCAGCAGCCAGCGGGCTAGCTCCTACAATGAGCAGTTCTTC.